This T cell receptor beta chain was sequenced during a study of neurological immune-mediated disorders. Time point meaning: longitudinal time-point 2. Healthy control samples came from blood bank volunteers in Maryland, USA. The length of the CDR3 is 12 residues. CDR1 MNHEY and CDR2 SVGAGI come from the germline V gene. The V and J ends lost 5 bases and 6 bases, in that order; junction bases with no gene match: 3. 5'RACE employing 10-nucleotide random UMIs yielded the cDNA. TCRdb passed the 5' RACE reads through MiXCR, listing each CDR3 protein once. The sample carries about 33,000 distinct CDR3 sequences, about 13% recorded once. This clonotype was picked up many times. What it binds is not known. Study-wide points: Expanded clones shared no CDR3 amino acid sequences across subjects, suggesting private repertoires in all groups.

This receptor was obtained from a woman in her thirties or forties in good health. Source material: PBMCs. The gene calls are TRBV6-5 and TRBJ2-7, with 8 bases matching TRBD1. CDR3 DNA sequence: TGTGCCAGCAGTCGGACAGGGATCGAGCAGTACTTC. Translation: CASSRTGIEQYF.